This TCR beta chain originates from a study of CD4 T cells in relation to SARS-CoV-2 and coronaviruses. The unexposed donors gave CD4+ T cells in 2011-2018, prior to COVID-19. CD4+ T cells were isolated from the cells after about ten days of culture. Assay: immunoSEQ multiplex PCR; the TCRdb copy retains only in-frame clones and omits some. Here the sample spans more than 25,000 clones, around 73% being singletons. V was trimmed by 3 bases and J by 1 base, leaving 6 bases between them. The CDR3 has 13 residues. The table lists this clone with a count of one. Its antigen is undetermined. The receptor was derived from a human donor in good health. The material sequenced was CD4+ T cells from PBMCs, cultured in vitro. The rearrangement uses TRBV12-3 or TRBV12-4 and TRBJ1-2; D is undetermined. CDR3 DNA sequence: TGTGCCAGCAGTTTGTGGATTAACTATGGCTACACCTTC. It specifies CASSLWINYGYTF.